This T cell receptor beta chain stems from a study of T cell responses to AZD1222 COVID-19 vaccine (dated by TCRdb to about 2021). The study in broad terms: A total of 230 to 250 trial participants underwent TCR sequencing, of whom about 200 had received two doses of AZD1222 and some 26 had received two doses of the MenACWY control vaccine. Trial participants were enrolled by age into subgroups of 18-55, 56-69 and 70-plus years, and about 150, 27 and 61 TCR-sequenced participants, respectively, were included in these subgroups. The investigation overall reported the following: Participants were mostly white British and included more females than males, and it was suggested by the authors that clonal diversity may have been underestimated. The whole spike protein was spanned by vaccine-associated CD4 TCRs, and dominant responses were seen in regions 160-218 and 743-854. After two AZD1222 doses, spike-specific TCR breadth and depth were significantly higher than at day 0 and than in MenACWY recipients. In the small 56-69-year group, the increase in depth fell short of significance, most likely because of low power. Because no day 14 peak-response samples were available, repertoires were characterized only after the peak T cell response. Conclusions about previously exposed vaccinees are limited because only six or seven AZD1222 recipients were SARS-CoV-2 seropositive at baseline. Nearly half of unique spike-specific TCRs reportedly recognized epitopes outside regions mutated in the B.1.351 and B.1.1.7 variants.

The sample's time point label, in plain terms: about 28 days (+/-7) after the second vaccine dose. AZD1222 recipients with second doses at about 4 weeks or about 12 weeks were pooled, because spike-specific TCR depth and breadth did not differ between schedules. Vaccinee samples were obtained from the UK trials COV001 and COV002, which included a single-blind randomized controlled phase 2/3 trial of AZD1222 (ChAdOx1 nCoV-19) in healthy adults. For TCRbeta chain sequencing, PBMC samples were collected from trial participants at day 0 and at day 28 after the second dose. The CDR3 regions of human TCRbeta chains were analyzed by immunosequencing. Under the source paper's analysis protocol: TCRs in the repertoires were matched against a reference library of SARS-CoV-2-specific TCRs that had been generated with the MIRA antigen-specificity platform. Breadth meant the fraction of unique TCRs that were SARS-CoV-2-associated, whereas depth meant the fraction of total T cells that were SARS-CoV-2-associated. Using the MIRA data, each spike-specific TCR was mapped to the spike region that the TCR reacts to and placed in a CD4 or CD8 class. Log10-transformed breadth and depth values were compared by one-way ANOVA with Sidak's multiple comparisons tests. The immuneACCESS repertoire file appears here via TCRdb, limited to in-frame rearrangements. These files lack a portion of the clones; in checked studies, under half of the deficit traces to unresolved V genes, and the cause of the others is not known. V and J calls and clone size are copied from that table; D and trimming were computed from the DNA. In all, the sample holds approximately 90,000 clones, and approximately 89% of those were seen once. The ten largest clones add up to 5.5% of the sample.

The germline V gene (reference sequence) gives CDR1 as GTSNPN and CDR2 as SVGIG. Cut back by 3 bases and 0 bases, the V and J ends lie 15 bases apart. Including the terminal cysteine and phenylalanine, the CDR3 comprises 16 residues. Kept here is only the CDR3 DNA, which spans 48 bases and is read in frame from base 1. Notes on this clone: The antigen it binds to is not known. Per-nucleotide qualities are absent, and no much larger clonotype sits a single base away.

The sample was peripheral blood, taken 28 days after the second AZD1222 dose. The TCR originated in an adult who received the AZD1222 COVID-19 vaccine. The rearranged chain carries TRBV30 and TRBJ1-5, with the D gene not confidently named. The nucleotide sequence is TGTGCCTGGAGGGCCCCCTTGGGGATTAGCAATCAGCCCCAGCATTTT. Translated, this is CAWRAPLGISNQPQHF.